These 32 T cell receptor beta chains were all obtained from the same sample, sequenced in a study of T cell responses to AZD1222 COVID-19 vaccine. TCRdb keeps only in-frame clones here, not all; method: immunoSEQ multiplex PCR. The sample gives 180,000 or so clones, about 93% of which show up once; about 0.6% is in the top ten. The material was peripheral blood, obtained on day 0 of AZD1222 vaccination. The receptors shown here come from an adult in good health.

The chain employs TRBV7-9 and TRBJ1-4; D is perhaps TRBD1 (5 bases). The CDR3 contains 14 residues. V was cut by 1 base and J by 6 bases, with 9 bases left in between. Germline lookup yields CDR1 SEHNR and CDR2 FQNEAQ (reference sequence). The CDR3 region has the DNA TGTGCCAGCAGCTTAGACGGGGGGGATGAAAAACTGTTTTTT. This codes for CASSLDGGDEKLFF.

CDR3 region: CATSVRDSIYEQYF. For the CDR3, the DNA is TGTGCCACCAGCGTACGGGACAGTATCTACGAGCAGTACTTC. The rearrangement links TRBV15 to TRBJ2-7; 7 bases map to TRBD1. The germline CDR1 and CDR2 sequences are LNHNV and YYDKDF (reference sequence). The CDR3 loop spans 14 amino acids. V dropped 5 bases and J dropped 3; count of bases not matched to a gene: 7.

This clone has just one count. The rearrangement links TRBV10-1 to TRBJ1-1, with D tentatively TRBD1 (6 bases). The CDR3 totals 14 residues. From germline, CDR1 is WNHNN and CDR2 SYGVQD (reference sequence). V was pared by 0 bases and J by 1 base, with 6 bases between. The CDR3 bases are TGCGCCAGCAGTGAGTCGGGACAGAACACTGAAGCTTTCTTT. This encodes CASSESGQNTEAFF.

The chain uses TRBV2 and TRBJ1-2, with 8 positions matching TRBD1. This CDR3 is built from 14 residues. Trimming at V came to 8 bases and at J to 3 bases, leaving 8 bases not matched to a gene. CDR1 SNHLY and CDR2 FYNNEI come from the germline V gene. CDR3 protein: CASATGESDYGYTF. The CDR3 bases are TGTGCCAGCGCGACAGGGGAGTCGGACTATGGCTACACCTTC.

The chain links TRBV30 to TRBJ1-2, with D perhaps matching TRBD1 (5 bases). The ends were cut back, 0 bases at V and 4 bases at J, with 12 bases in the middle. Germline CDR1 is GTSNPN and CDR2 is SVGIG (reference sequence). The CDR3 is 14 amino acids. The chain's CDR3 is CAWSVRGWVYGYTF. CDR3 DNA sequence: TGTGCCTGGAGTGTACGGGGGTGGGTCTATGGCTACACCTTC. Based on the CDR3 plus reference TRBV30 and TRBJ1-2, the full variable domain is SQTIHQWPATLVQPVGSPLSLECTVEGTSNPNLYWYRQAAGRGLQLLFYSVGIGQISSEVPQNLSASRPQDRQFILSSKKLLLSDSGFYLCAWSVRGWVYGYTFGSGTRLTVV.

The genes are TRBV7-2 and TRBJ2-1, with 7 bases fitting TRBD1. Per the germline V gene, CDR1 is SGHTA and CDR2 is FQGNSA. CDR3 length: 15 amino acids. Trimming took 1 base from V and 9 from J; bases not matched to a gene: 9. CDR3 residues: CASSLGSGRGREQFF. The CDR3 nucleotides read TGTGCCAGCAGCTTAGGGAGCGGAAGGGGGCGTGAGCAGTTCTTC.

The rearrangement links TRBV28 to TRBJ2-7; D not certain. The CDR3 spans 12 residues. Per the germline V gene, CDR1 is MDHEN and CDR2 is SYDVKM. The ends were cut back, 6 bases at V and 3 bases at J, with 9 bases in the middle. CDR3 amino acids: CASSPRFYEQYF. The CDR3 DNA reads TGTGCCAGCAGCCCTAGATTCTACGAGCAGTACTTC.

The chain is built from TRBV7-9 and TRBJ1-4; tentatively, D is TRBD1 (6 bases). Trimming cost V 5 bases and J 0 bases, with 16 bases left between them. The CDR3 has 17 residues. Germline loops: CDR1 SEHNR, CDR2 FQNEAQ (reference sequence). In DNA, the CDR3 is TGTGCCAGCAGCCAAAGCCGGGACACCTCAACTAATGAAAAACTGTTTTTT. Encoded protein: CASSQSRDTSTNEKLFF. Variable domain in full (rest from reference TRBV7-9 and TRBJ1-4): DTGVSQNPRHKITKRGQNVTFRCDPISEHNRLYWYRQTLGQGPEFLTYFQNEAQLEKSRLLSDRFSAERPKGSFSTLEIQRTEQGDSAMYLCASSQSRDTSTNEKLFFGSGTQLSVL.

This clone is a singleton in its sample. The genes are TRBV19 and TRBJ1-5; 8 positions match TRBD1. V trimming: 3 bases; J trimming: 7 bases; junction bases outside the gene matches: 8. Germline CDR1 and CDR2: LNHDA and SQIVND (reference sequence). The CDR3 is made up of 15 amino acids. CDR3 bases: TGTGCCAGTAGTATGCAGGGGGCGGGAGGACAGCCCCAGCATTTT. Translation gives CASSMQGAGGQPQHF.

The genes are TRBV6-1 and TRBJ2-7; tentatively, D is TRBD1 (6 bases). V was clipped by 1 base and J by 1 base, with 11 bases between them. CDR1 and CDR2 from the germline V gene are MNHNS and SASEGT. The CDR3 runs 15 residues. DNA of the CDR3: TGTGCCAGCAGTGAAGGGACAGTACCGTCCTACGAGCAGTACTTC. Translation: CASSEGTVPSYEQYF.

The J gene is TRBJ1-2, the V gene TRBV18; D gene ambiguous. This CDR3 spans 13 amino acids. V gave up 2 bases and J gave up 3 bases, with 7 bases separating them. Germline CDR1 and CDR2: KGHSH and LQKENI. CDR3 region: CASSPGLDYGYTF. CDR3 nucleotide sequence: TGTGCCAGCTCACCAGGACTTGACTATGGCTACACCTTC.

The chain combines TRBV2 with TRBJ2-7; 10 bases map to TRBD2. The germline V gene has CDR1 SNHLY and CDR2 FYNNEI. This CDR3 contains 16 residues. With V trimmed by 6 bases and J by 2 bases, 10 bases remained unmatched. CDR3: CASSSGASGSPYEQYF. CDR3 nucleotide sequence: TGTGCCAGCAGCTCGGGGGCTAGCGGGAGCCCCTACGAGCAGTACTTC.

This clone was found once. The CDR3 loop is CASSQVRDYHWTGELFF. The CDR3, as DNA: TGTGCCAGCAGCCAAGTCCGGGACTACCACTGGACCGGGGAGCTGTTTTTT. The chain is built from TRBV14 and TRBJ2-2; TRBD2 matches 7 bases. Germline trimming cut 1 base from V and 5 bases from J; bases unmatched to any gene: 10. The CDR3 has 17 amino acids. Germline V gives CDR1 SGHDN, CDR2 FVKESK. Complete variable domain (other parts from reference TRBV14 and TRBJ2-2): EAGVTQFPSHSVIEKGQTVTLRCDPISGHDNLYWYRRVMGKEIKFLLHFVKESKQDESGMPNNRFLAERTGGTYSTLKVQPAELEDSGVYFCASSQVRDYHWTGELFFGEGSRLTVL.

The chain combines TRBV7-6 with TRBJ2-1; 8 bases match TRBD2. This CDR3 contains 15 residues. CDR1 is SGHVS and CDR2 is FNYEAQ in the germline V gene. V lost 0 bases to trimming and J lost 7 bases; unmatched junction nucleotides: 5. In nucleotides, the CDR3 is TGTGCCAGCAGCTTAGCGGGGACTAGACGGAATGAGCAGTTCTTC. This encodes CASSLAGTRRNEQFF.

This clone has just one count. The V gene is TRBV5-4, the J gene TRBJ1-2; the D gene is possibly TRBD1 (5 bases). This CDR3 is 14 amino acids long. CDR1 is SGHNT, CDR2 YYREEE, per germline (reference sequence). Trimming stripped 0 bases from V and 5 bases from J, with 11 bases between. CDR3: CASSLGSGDYGYTF. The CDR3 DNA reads TGTGCCAGCAGCTTGGGTTCGGGGGATTATGGCTACACCTTC.

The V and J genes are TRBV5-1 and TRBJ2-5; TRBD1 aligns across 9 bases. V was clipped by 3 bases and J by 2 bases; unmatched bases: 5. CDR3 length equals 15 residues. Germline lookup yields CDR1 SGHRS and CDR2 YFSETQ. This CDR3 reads CASSWGQGGQETQYF. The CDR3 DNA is TGCGCCAGCAGCTGGGGACAGGGTGGACAAGAGACCCAGTACTTC. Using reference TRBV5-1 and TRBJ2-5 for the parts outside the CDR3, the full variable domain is KAGVTQTPRYLIKTRGQQVTLSCSPISGHRSVSWYQQTPGQGLQFLFEYFSETQRNKGNFPGRFSGRQFSNSRSEMNVSTLELGDSALYLCASSWGQGGQETQYFGPGTRLLVL.

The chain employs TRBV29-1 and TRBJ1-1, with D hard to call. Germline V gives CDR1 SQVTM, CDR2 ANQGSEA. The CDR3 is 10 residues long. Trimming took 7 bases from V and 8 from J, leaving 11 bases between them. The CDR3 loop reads CSAPGAEAFF. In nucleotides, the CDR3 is TGCAGCGCCCCCGGAGCGGAAGCTTTCTTT.

CDR3 in amino acids: CASSPGGGEPSHFYEQYF. DNA of the CDR3: TGCGCCAGCAGCCCTGGGGGAGGGGAACCGAGTCACTTCTACGAGCAGTACTTC. This chain joins TRBV4-1 and TRBJ2-7; 7 bases fit TRBD2. Germline trimming cut 4 bases from V and 3 bases from J; bases unmatched to any gene: 18. Germline lookup yields CDR1 MGHRA and CDR2 YSYEKL. This CDR3 has 18 amino acids.

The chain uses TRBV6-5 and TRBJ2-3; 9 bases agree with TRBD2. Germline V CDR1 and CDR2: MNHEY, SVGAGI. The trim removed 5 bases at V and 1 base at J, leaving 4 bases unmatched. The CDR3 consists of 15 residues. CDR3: CASSRLAEGTDTQYF. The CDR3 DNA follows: TGTGCCAGCAGTCGACTAGCGGAAGGCACAGATACGCAGTATTTT.

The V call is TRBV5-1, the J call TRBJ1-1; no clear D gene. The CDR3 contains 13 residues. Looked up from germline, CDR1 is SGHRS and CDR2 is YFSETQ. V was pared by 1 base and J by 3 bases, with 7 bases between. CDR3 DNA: TGCGCCAGCAGCTTGTTGGCAGACACTGAAGCTTTCTTT. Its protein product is CASSLLADTEAFF.

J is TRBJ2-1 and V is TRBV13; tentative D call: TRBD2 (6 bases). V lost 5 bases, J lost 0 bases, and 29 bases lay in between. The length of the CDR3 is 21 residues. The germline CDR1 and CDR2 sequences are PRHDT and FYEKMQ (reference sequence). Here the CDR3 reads CASSLPALRELAEPSYNEQFF. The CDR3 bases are TGTGCCAGCAGCCTCCCCGCCCTCCGGGAATTAGCGGAGCCCTCCTACAATGAGCAGTTCTTC.

The CDR3 loop reads CASSLWADLAKNIQYF. The CDR3 coding sequence is TGTGCCAGCAGTTTATGGGCAGATCTAGCCAAAAACATTCAGTACTTC. This sequence joins TRBV27 and TRBJ2-4; D unclear. The V gene lost 1 base and the J gene lost 0 bases, with 10 bases spanning the gap. The germline CDR1 and CDR2 sequences are MNHEY and SMNVEV (reference sequence). The CDR3 loop spans 16 amino acids.

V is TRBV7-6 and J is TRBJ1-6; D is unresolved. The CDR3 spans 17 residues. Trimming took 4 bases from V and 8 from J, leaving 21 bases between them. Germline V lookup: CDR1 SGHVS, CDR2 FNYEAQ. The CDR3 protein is CASSSLWKGGADSPLHF. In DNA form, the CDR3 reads TGTGCCAGCAGCTCATTATGGAAGGGAGGTGCCGATTCACCCCTCCACTTT.

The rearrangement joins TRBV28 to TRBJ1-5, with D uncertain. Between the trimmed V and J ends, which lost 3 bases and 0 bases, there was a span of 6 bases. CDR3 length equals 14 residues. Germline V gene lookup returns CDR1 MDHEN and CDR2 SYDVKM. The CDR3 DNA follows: TGTGCCAGCAGTTTTGTGTTTAGCAATCAGCCCCAGCATTTT. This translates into CASSFVFSNQPQHF.

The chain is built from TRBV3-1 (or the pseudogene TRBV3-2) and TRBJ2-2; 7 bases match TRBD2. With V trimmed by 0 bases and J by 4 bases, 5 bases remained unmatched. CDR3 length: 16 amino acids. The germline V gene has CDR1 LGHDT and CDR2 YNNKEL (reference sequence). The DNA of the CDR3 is TGTGCCAGCAGCCAAGAGCTCCTAGCGGCCACCGGGGAGCTGTTTTTT. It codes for CASSQELLAATGELFF.

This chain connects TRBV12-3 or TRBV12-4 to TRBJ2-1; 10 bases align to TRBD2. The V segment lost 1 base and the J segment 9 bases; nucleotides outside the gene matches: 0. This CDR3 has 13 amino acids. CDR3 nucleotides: TGTGCCAGCAGTTTAGGACTAGCGGGTGAGCAGTTCTTC. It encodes CASSLGLAGEQFF.

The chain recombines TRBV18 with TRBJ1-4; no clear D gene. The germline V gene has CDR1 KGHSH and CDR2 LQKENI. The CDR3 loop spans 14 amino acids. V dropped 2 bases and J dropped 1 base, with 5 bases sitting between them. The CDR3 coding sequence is TGTGCCAGCTCACCATGGGGAACTAATGAAAAACTGTTTTTT. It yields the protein CASSPWGTNEKLFF.

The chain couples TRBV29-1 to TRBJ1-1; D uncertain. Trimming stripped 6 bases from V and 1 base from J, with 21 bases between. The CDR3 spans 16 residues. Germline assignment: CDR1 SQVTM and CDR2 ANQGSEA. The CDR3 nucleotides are TGCAGCGTCGAGAGGTCCCCCCGGGCCTGGAACACTGAAGCTTTCTTT. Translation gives CSVERSPRAWNTEAFF.

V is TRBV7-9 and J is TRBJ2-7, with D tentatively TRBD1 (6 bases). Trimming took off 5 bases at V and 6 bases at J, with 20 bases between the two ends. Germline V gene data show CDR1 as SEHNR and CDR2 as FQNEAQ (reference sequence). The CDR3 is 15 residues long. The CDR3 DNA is TGTGCCAGCAGCCTGGGGGCCTCCGGGGAGCGCGAGCAGTACTTC. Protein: CASSLGASGEREQYF.

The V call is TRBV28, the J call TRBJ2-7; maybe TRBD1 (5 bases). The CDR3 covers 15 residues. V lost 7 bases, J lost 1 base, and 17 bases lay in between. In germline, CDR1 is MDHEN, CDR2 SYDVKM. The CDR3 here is CASNRNPTASYEQYF. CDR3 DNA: TGTGCCAGCAACCGGAACCCGACAGCTTCCTACGAGCAGTACTTC.

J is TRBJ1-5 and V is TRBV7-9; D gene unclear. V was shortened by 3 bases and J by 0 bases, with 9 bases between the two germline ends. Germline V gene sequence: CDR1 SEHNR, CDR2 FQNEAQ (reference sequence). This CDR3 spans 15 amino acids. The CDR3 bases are TGTGCCAGCAGCTTTGCGGGAGATAGCAATCAGCCCCAGCATTTT. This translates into CASSFAGDSNQPQHF.

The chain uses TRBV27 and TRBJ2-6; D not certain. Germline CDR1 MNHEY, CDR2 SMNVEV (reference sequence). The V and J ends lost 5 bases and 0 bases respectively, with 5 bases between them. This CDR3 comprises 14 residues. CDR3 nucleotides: TGTGCCAGCAGTCCAAACTCTGGGGCCAACGTCCTGACTTTC. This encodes CASSPNSGANVLTF.